Listed below are T cell receptor beta chains from one sample, sequenced in a study of T-cell reconstitution after alpha-beta-depleted transplantation in children. From the PCR reads, TCRdb called clonotypes with MiXCR, one entry per CDR3 protein. The sample holds some 500,000 distinct CDR3 sequences; less than 35% are singletons and the top ten take 2.4%. The material sequenced was PBMCs from the stem cell graft donor, taken from the stem cell graft. The receptors come from a human donor who donated a stem cell graft to a child with aplastic anemia. The CDR3 runs from the conserved cysteine through the conserved F or W. The order of the fields is D gene, V gene, clone size, J gene, CDR3 protein, CDR3 DNA. The D gene is left open where the match is weak. Clone size appears in some rows only: once, few, many, or a class for an expanded clone.

.,TRBV7-2,.,TRBJ1-6,CASSLGSVTYNSPLHF,TGTGCCAGCAGCTTAGGGTCAGTCACCTATAATTCACCCCTCCACTTT
.,TRBV5-1,few,TRBJ2-1,CASSLRDPYNEQFF,TGCGCCAGCAGCTTGCGGGACCCCTACAATGAGCAGTTCTTC
TRBD1,TRBV12-3/TRBV12-4,.,TRBJ2-1,CASMGTGVEQFF,TGTGCCAGCATGGGGACAGGGGTCGAGCAGTTCTTC
.,TRBV7-2,few,TRBJ1-2,CASSLDGQLYGYTF,TGTGCCAGCAGCTTAGATGGGCAACTCTATGGCTACACCTTC
TRBD2,TRBV12-3/TRBV12-4,few,TRBJ2-1,CASSRASGRRYEQFF,TGTGCCAGCAGCCGTGCTAGCGGGAGGCGCTATGAGCAGTTCTTC
.,TRBV27,.,TRBJ2-1,CASSLSRPGDEQFF,TGTGCCAGCAGTTTATCACGTCCGGGGGATGAGCAGTTCTTC
TRBD2,TRBV15,few,TRBJ2-3,CATSRDRSSGSRTDTQYF,TGTGCCACCAGCAGAGATAGGTCTAGCGGGAGTCGTACAGATACGCAGTATTTT
.,TRBV7-9,.,TRBJ1-2,CASSLASMGRGYTF,TGTGCCAGCAGCTTAGCGTCCATGGGGAGAGGCTACACCTTC
TRBD1,TRBV15,few,TRBJ2-5,CATSRVGRGMETQYF,TGTGCCACCAGCAGAGTGGGCAGGGGGATGGAGACCCAGTACTTC
.,TRBV30,few,TRBJ2-7,CAWSVGSSYEQYF,TGTGCCTGGAGTGTTGGTAGCTCCTACGAGCAGTACTTC
.,TRBV5-1,few,TRBJ2-7,CASSLDSPYYEQYF,TGCGCCAGCAGCCTAGACAGTCCATACTACGAGCAGTACTTC
.,TRBV11-2,once,TRBJ2-7,CASSLAAGSRGEQYF,TGTGCCAGCAGCTTAGCGGCAGGGTCCAGGGGCGAGCAGTACTTC
.,TRBV15,few,TRBJ2-3,CATSRDQQRAAGDTQYF,TGTGCCACCAGCAGAGATCAGCAGCGGGCCGCTGGAGATACGCAGTATTTT
.,TRBV20-1,.,TRBJ2-5,CSASRTIQETQYF,TGCAGTGCTAGCAGGACTATCCAAGAGACCCAGTACTTC
.,TRBV6-2/TRBV6-3,.,TRBJ1-5,CASSEISRNQPQHF,TGTGCCAGCAGTGAGATAAGTAGGAATCAGCCCCAGCATTTT
.,TRBV18,.,TRBJ2-1,CASSPPMGNEQFF,TGTGCCAGCTCACCACCGATGGGGAATGAGCAGTTCTTC
TRBD1,TRBV20-1,.,TRBJ1-3,CSARAGGPSSGNTIYF,TGCAGTGCTAGAGCAGGGGGCCCAAGCTCTGGAAACACCATATATTTT
.,TRBV21-1,.,TRBJ1-2,CASSKMGRLSDGYTF,TGTGCCAGCAGCAAAATGGGCAGGCTATCTGATGGCTACACCTTC
.,TRBV20-1,.,TRBJ2-1,CSARAPTAVSSYNEQFF,TGCAGTGCTAGAGCTCCTACTGCCGTAAGCTCCTACAATGAGCAGTTCTTC
.,TRBV6-5,.,TRBJ2-1,CASSYSTTGRLNEQFF,TGTGCCAGCAGTTACTCGACGACAGGGAGGTTGAATGAGCAGTTCTTC
.,TRBV5-5,.,TRBJ2-3,CASSGVRGDWSTDTQYF,TGTGCCAGCAGTGGTGTCAGGGGTGACTGGTCCACAGATACGCAGTATTTT
.,TRBV29-1,.,TRBJ2-1,CSAQLPSLNEQFF,TGCAGCGCCCAGCTCCCCAGCCTAAATGAGCAGTTCTTC
TRBD1,TRBV7-2,few,TRBJ2-5,CASSVAGGAETQYF,TGTGCCAGCAGCGTCGCAGGGGGCGCGGAGACCCAGTACTTC
TRBD2,TRBV27,.,TRBJ2-1,CASSLSPGLASNEQFF,TGTGCCAGCAGTTTATCTCCGGGACTAGCTTCGAATGAGCAGTTCTTC
.,TRBV9,few,TRBJ2-2,CASSVSGAIGGELFF,TGTGCCAGCAGCGTATCGGGGGCTATCGGCGGGGAGCTGTTTTTT
.,TRBV6-2/TRBV6-3,few,TRBJ1-2,CASSYWGPSYGYTF,TGTGCCAGCAGTTACTGGGGGCCGTCATATGGCTACACCTTC
.,TRBV25-1,few,TRBJ1-6,CASRGGSFYNSPLHF,TGTGCCAGCAGAGGAGGGTCCTTCTATAATTCACCCCTCCACTTT
.,TRBV14,.,TRBJ2-1,CASSQNLWGSSYNEQFF,TGTGCCAGCAGCCAAAATCTATGGGGAAGCTCCTACAATGAGCAGTTCTTC
TRBD1,TRBV4-3,.,TRBJ1-2,CASSPKTGTGVNWRGYTF,TGCGCCAGCAGCCCTAAAACCGGGACAGGGGTAAATTGGCGAGGCTACACCTTC
TRBD1,TRBV19,.,TRBJ1-1,CASRRDRGDTEAFF,TGTGCCAGTAGGAGAGACAGGGGGGACACTGAAGCTTTCTTT
TRBD2,TRBV12-3/TRBV12-4,.,TRBJ2-7,CASSPRTSASSYEQYF,TGTGCCAGCAGTCCCCGGACTAGCGCAAGCTCCTACGAGCAGTACTTC
.,TRBV6-5,.,TRBJ1-1,CASSYTDSVKAIRAEAFF,TGTGCCAGCAGTTACACGGACAGTGTCAAAGCCATCAGAGCGGAAGCTTTCTTT
.,TRBV9,few,TRBJ2-3,CASTSLSGRNTQYF,TGTGCCAGCACCAGCCTTTCGGGACGCAATACGCAGTATTTT